This passage covers 5 T cell receptor beta chains from one sample sequenced in a study of control samples from healthy donors and cancer patients (TCRdb year 2020). The library was obtained by the immunoSEQ multiplex PCR assay. TCRdb provides this immuneACCESS table in a form limited to in-frame rearrangements. Some clones are lacking; in checked studies, under half of them reflect an unresolved V gene, and why the rest are absent is not known. The sample's records list approximately 190,000 clones. The leading ten clones occupy around 2% of the sample. The source material was blood. These receptors were collected from a woman under 40 in good health.

This chain connects TRBV29-1 to TRBJ2-4; a possible D gene is TRBD1 (6 bases). Germline V CDR1 and CDR2: SQVTM, ANQGSEA. The CDR3 is 14 amino acids. Trimming cost V 4 bases and J 0 bases, with 10 bases left between them. The CDR3 is CSVGGRLAKNIQYF. The CDR3 bases are TGCAGCGTTGGGGGGCGGTTAGCCAAAAACATTCAGTACTTC. The whole variable domain, filled in from reference TRBV29-1 and TRBJ2-4, reads SAVISQKPSRDICQRGTSLTIQCQVDSQVTMMFWYRQQPGQSLTLIATANQGSEATYESGFVIDKFPISRPNLTFSTLTVSNMSPEDSSIYLCSVGGRLAKNIQYFGAGTRLSVL.

In DNA, the CDR3 is TGTGCCAGCAGCTTAGAATCGCAGACACTGAACTATGGCTACACCTTC. Encoded protein: CASSLESQTLNYGYTF. The genes are TRBV11-2 and TRBJ1-2; D ambiguous. CDR3 length equals 16 residues. Trimming left V 0 bases short and J 2 bases short, with 13 bases between. Germline V gives CDR1 SGHAT, CDR2 FQNNGV.

This sequence joins TRBV19 and TRBJ2-1; no clear D gene. The germline V gene has CDR1 LNHDA and CDR2 SQIVND (reference sequence). V was shortened by 6 bases and J by 0 bases, with 12 bases between the two germline ends. CDR3 length: 15 residues. CDR3 bases: TGTGCCAGTAGGGAGTGGGTAGGCTCCTACAATGAGCAGTTCTTC. The encoded protein is CASREWVGSYNEQFF.

The V gene is TRBV11-2, the J gene TRBJ1-1, with 8 bases lining up with TRBD1. The germline V gene encodes CDR1 SGHAT and CDR2 FQNNGV. Losses at the gene ends were 3 bases for V and 4 bases for J; bases not matched to a gene: 4. The CDR3 has 14 residues. Written as DNA, the CDR3 is TGTGCCAGCAGCTTTTACGACAGGGGCACTGAAGCTTTCTTT. This codes for CASSFYDRGTEAFF. Complete variable domain (other parts from reference TRBV11-2 and TRBJ1-1): EAGVAQSPRYKIIEKRQSVAFWCNPISGHATLYWYQQILGQGPKLLIQFQNNGVVDDSQLPKDRFSAERLKGVDSTLKIQPAKLEDSAVYLCASSFYDRGTEAFFGQGTRLTVV.

In nucleotides, the CDR3 is TGTGCCAGCAGCCAAGACAGGGGCCTTCAGTACTTC. It codes for CASSQDRGLQYF. The chain employs TRBV3-1 (or the pseudogene TRBV3-2) and TRBJ2-4, with a weak D call TRBD1 (6 bases). Germline values: CDR1 LGHDT, CDR2 YNNKEL (reference sequence). Between the trimmed V and J ends, which lost 0 bases and 11 bases, there was a span of 8 bases. This CDR3 has 12 residues.